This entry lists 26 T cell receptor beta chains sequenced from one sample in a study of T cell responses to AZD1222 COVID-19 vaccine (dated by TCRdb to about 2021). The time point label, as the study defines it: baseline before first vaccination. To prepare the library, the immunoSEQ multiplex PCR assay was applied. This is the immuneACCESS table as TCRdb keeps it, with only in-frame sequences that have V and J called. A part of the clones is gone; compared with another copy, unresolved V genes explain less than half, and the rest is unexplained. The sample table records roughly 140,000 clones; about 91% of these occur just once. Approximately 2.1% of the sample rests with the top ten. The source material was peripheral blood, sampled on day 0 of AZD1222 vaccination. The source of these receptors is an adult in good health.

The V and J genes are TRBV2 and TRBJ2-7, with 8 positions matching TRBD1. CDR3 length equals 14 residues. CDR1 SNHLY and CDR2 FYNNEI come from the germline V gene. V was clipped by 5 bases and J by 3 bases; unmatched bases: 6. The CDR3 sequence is CASSSGTGDYEQYF. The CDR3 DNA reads TGTGCCAGCAGTTCCGGGACAGGAGACTACGAGCAGTACTTC.

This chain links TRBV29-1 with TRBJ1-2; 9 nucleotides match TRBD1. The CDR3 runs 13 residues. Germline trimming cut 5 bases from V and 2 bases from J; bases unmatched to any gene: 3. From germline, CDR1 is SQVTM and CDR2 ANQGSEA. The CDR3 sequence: CSVRQGDNYGYTF. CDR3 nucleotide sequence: TGCAGCGTTAGACAGGGGGACAACTATGGCTACACCTTC. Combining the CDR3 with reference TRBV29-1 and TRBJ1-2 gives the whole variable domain SAVISQKPSRDICQRGTSLTIQCQVDSQVTMMFWYRQQPGQSLTLIATANQGSEATYESGFVIDKFPISRPNLTFSTLTVSNMSPEDSSIYLCSVRQGDNYGYTFGSGTRLTVV.

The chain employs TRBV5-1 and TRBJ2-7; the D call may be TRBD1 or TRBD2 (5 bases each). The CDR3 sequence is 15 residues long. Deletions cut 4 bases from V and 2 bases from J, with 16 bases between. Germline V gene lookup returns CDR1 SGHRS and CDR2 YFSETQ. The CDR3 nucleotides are TGCGCCAGCAGCAAGGGACGGGGTCTACCCTACGAGCAGTACTTC. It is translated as CASSKGRGLPYEQYF.

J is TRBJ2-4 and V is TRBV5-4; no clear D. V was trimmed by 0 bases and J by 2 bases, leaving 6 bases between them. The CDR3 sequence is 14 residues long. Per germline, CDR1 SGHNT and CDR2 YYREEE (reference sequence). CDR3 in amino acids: CASSLDSPKNIQYF. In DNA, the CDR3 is TGTGCCAGCAGCTTGGATTCACCCAAAAACATTCAGTACTTC. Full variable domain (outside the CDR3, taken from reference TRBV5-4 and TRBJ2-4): ETGVTQSPTHLIKTRGQQVTLRCSSQSGHNTVSWYQQALGQGPQFIFQYYREEENGRGNFPPRFSGLQFPNYSSELNVNALELDDSALYLCASSLDSPKNIQYFGAGTRLSVL.

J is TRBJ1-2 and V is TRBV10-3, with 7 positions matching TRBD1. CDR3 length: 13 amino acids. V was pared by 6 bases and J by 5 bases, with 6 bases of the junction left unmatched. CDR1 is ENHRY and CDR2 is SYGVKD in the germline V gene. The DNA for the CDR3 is TGTGCCATCAGAGACAGGGAGGCGTATGGCTACACCTTC. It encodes CAIRDREAYGYTF.

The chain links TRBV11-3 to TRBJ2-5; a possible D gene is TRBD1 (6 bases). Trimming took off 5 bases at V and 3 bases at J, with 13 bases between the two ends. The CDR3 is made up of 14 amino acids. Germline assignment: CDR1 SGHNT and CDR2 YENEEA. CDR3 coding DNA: TGTGCCAGCAGCCCATGGTCAGGGGAAGAGACCCAGTACTTC. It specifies CASSPWSGEETQYF.

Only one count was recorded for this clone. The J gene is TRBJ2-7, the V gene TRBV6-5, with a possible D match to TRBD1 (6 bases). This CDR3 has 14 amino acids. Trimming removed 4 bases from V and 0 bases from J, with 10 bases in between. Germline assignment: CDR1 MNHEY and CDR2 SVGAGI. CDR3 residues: CASSFTGSSYEQYF. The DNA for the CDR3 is TGTGCCAGCAGTTTTACAGGGAGCTCCTACGAGCAGTACTTC.

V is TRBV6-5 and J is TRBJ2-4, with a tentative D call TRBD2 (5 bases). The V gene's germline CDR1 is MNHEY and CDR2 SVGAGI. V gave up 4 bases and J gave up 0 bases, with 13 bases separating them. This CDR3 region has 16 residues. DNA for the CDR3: TGTGCCAGCAGTTTCGCCCTTGGACTAGCCAAAAACATTCAGTACTTC. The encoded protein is CASSFALGLAKNIQYF.

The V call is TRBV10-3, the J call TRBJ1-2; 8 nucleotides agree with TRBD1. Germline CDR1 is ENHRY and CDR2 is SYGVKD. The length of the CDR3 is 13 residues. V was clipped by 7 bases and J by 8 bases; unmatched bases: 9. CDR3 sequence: CAITLQGGGGYTF. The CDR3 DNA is TGTGCCATCACACTACAGGGGGGAGGCGGCTACACCTTC.

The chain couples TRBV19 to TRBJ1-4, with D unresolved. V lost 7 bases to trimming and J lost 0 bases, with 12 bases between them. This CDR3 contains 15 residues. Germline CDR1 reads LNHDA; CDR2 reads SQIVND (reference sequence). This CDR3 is CASKLDRSTNEKLFF. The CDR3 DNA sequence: TGTGCCAGTAAGCTTGACCGTTCAACTAATGAAAAACTGTTTTTT.

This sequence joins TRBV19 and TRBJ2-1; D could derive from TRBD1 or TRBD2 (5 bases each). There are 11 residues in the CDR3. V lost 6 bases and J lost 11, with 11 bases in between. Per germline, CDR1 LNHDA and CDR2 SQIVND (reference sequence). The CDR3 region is CASRTTGQQFF. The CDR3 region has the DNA TGTGCCAGTAGGACAACGGGGCAGCAGTTCTTC.

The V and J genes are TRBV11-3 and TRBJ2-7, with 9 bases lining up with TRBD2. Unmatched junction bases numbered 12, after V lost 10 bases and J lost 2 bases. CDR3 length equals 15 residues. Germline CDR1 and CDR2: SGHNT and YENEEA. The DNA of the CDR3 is TGTGCCACTTCCCCCATAGCGGGGGCCCCCTACGAGCAGTACTTC. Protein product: CATSPIAGAPYEQYF.

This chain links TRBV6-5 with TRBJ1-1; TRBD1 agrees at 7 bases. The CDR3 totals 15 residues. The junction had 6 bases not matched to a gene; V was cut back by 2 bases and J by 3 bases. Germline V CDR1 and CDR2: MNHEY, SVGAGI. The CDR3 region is CASSYRHQGDTEAFF. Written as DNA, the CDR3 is TGTGCCAGCAGTTACAGGCATCAGGGGGACACTGAAGCTTTCTTT.

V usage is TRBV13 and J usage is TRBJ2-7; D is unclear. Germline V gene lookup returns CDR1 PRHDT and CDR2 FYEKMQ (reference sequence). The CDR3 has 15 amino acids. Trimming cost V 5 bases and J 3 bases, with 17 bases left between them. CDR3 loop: CASSGRRLGFYEQYF. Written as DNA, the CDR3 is TGTGCCAGCAGCGGGCGACGGTTGGGGTTCTACGAGCAGTACTTC.

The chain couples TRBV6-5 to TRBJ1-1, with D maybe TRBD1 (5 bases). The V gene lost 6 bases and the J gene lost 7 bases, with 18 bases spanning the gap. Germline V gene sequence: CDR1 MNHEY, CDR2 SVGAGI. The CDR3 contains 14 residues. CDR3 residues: CASRPYVGDVEAFF. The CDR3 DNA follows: TGTGCCAGCAGACCCTACGTAGGGGATGTTGAAGCTTTCTTT.

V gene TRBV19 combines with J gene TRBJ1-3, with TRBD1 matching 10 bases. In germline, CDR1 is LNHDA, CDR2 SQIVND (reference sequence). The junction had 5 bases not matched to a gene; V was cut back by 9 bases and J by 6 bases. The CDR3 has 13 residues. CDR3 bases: TGTGCCAGCATCCGACAGGGGGCAAACACCATATATTTT. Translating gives CASIRQGANTIYF.

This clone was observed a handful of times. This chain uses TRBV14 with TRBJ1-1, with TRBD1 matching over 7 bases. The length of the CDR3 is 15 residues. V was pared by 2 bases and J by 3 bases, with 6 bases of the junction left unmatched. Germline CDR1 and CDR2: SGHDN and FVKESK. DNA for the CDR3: TGTGCCAGCAGCCAAATGACAGGGCGAGACACTGAAGCTTTCTTT. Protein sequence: CASSQMTGRDTEAFF.

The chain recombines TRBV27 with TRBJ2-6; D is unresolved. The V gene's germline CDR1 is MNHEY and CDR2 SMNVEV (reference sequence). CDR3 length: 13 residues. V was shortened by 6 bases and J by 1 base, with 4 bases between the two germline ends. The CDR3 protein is CASSESGANVLTF. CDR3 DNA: TGTGCCAGCAGCGAGTCTGGGGCCAACGTCCTGACTTTC.

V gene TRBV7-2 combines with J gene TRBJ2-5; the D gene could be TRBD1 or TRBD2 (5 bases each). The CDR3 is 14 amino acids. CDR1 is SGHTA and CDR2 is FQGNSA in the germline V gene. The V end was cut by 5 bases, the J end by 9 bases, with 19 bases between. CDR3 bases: TGTGCCAGCAGCCAAGGACCGATCGTGGGGGCCCAGTACTTC. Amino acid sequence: CASSQGPIVGAQYF. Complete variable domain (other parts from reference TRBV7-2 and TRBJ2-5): GAGVSQSPSNKVTEKGKDVELRCDPISGHTALYWYRQSLGQGLEFLIYFQGNSAPDKSGLPSDRFSAERTGGSVSTLTIQRTQQEDSAVYLCASSQGPIVGAQYFGPGTRLLVL.

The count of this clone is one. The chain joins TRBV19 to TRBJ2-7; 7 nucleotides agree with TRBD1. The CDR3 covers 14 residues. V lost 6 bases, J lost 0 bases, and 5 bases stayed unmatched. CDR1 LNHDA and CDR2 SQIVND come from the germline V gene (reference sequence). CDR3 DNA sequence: TGTGCCAGTAGCCTACAGGGGAGCTCCTACGAGCAGTACTTC. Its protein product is CASSLQGSSYEQYF.

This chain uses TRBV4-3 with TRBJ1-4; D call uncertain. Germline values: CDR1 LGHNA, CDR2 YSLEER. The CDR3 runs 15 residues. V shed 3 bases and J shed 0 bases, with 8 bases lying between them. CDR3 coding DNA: TGCGCCAGCAGCCAGATACACGCAACTAATGAAAAACTGTTTTTT. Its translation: CASSQIHATNEKLFF.

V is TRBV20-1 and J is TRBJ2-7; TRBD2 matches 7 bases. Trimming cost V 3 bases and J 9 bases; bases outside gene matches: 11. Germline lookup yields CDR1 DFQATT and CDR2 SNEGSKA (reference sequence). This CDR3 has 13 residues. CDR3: CSASPSGILVQYF. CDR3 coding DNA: TGCAGTGCTAGTCCTAGCGGCATTCTTGTGCAGTACTTC.

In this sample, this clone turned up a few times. The CDR3 reads CASSFTSGSTEQYF. The CDR3 DNA reads as TGTGCCAGCAGCTTCACTAGCGGGAGTACCGAGCAGTACTTC. This chain links TRBV5-4 with TRBJ2-7; TRBD2 agrees at 11 bases. This CDR3 has 14 residues. The junction had 4 bases not matched to a gene; V was cut back by 2 bases and J by 6 bases. The germline V gene has CDR1 SGHNT and CDR2 YYREEE (reference sequence).

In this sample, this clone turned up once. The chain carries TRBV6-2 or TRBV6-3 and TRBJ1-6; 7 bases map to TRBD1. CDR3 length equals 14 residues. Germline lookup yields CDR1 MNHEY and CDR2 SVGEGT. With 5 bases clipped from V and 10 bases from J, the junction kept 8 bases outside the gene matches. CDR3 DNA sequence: TGTGCCAGCAGTATCGGACAGGCGCTCTCACCCCTCCACTTT. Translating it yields CASSIGQALSPLHF.

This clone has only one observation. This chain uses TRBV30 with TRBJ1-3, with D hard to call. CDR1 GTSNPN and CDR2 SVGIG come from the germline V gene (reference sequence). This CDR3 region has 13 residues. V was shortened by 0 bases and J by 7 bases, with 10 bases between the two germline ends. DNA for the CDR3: TGTGCCTGGAGTGTTATAGGAGGGAACACCATATATTTT. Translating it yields CAWSVIGGNTIYF.

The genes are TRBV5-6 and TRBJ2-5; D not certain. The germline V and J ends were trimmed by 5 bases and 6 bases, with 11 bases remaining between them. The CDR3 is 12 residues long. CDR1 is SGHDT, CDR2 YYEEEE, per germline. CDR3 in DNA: TGTGCCAGCAGAGGAACAAGCCAGACCCAGTACTTC. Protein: CASRGTSQTQYF.